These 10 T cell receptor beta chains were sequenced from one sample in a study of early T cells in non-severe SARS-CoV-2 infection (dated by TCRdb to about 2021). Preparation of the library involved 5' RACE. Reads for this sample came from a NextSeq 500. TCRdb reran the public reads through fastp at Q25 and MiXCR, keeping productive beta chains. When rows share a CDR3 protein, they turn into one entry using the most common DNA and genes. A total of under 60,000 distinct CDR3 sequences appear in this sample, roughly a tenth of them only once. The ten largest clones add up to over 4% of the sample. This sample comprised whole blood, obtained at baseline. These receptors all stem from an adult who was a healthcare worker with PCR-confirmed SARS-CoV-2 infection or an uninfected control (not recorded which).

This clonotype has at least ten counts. The CDR3 spells CASSYSRDAVYEQYF. The CDR3 DNA is TGTGCCAGCAGTTACTCGAGAGACGCTGTCTACGAGCAGTACTTC. This sequence joins TRBV6-5 and TRBJ2-7, with D unclear. Germline-derived CDR1 and CDR2 are MNHEY and SVGAGI. The CDR3 covers 15 residues. Trimming pared 0 bases from V and 3 bases from J, leaving 12 bases between.

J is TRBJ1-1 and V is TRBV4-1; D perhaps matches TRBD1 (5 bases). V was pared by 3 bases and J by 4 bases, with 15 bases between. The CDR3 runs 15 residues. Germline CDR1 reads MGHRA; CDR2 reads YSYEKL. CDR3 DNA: TGCGCCAGCAGCCAGACGAGTTATCAGGGCACTGAAGCTTTCTTT. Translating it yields CASSQTSYQGTEAFF.

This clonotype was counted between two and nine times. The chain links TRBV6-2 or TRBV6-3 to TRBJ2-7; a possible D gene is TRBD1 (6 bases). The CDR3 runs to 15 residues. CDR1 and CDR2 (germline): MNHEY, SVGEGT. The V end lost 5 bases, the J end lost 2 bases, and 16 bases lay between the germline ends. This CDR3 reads CASSRKLEGAYEQYF. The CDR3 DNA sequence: TGTGCCAGCAGTCGTAAACTAGAGGGGGCCTACGAGCAGTACTTC.

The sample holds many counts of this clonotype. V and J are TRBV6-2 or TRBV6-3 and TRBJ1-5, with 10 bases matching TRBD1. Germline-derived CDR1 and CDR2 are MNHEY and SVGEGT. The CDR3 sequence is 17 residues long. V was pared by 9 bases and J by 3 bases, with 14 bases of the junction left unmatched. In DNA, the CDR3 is TGTGCCAGTTCCCGGGACAGGGGACCCTTTAACAATCAGCCCCAGCATTTT. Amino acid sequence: CASSRDRGPFNNQPQHF.

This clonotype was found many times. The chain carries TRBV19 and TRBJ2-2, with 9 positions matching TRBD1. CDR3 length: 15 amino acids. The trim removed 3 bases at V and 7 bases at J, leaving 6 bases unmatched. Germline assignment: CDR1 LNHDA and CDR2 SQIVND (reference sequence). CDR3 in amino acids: CASSIFVTGGGELFF. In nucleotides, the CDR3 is TGTGCCAGTAGTATCTTCGTGACAGGGGGCGGGGAGCTGTTTTTT.

CDR3 amino acids: CASSVEGYGSPLHF. The CDR3 DNA reads as TGTGCCAGCAGCGTAGAGGGGTATGGATCACCCCTCCACTTT. The V call is TRBV9, the J call TRBJ1-6, with a weak D call TRBD1 (5 bases). The length of the CDR3 is 14 residues. Germline CDR1 SGDLS, CDR2 YYNGEE. V lost 0 bases and J 10 bases, leaving 11 bases between the germline ends.

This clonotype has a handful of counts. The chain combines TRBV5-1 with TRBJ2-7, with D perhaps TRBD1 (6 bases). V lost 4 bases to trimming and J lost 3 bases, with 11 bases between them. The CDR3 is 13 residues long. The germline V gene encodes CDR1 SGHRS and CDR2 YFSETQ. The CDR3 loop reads CASSTEGVYEQYF. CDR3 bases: TGCGCCAGCAGCACCGAGGGGGTCTACGAGCAGTACTTC.

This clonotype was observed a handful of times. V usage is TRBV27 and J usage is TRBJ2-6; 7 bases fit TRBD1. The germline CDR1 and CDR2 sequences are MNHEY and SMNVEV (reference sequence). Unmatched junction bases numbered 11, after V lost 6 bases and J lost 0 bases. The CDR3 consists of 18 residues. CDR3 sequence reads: CASSRRQGTSSGANVLTF. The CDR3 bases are TGTGCCAGCAGCAGACGACAGGGAACTAGCTCTGGGGCCAACGTCCTGACTTTC.

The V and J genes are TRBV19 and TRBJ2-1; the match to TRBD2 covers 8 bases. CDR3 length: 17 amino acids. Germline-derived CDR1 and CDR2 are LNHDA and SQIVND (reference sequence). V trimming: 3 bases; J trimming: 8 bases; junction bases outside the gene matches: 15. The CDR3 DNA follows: TGTGCCAGTAGTATCATAGCGGGACCGGCCTCGGTTGATGAGCAGTTCTTC. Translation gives CASSIIAGPASVDEQFF.

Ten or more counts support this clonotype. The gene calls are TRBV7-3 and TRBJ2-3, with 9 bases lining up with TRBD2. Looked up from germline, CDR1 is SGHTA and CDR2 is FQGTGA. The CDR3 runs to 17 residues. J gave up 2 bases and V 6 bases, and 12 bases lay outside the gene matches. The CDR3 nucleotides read TGTGCCAGCAGTCCCGAGGCAACTAGCGGGCTCACAGATACGCAGTATTTT. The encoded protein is CASSPEATSGLTDTQYF.